A few counts support the clone carrying this TCR beta chain. This specimen comes from a study of T-cell reconstitution after alpha-beta-depleted transplantation in children. Unique molecular identifiers were incorporated into the prepared TCRbeta library. Via MiXCR, TCRdb re-called the PCR reads, giving one row per CDR3 protein. Among about 640,000 distinct CDR3 sequences listed, 16% were seen once. V was pared by 3 bases and J by 0 bases, with 10 bases between. Germline V gives CDR1 KGHSH, CDR2 LQKENI. The CDR3 spans 15 residues. The specimen was PBMCs from the stem cell graft donor, collected from the stem cell graft. V gene TRBV18 combines with J gene TRBJ2-3; no clear D. The TCR was taken from a human donor who donated a stem cell graft to a child with acute myeloid leukemia. The CDR3 DNA reads TGTGCCAGCTCACCTACGTCCGGGAGCACAGATACGCAGTATTTT. Its protein product is CASSPTSGSTDTQYF.